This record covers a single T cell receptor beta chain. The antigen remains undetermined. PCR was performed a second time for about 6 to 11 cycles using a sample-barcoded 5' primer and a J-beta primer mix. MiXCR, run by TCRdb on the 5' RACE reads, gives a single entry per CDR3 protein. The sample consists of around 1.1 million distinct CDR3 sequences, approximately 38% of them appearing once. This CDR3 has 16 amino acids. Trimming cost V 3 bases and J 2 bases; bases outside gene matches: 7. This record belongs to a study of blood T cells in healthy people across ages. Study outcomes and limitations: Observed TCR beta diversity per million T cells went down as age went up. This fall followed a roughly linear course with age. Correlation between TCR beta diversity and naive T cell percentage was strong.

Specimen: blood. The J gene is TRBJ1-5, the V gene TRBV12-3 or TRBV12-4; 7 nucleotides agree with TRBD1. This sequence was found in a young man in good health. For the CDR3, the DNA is TGTGCCAGCAGTTTTAACAGGGGTGGTGGCAATCAGCCCCAGCATTTT. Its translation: CASSFNRGGGNQPQHF.